This TCR beta chain was captured by sequencing in a study of response to subunit inactivated influenza vaccine (dated by TCRdb to 2016 to 2018). Background on the whole study: The study used deep quantitative T cell receptor repertoire profiling to track responses to a trivalent subunit inactivated influenza vaccine. The investigation overall reported the following: It was suggested by the authors that each seasonal influenza vaccination may recruit only a limited number of new T cells.

In its sample, this clonotype was seen many times. Its antigen is unknown. Per-base qualities were not stored, and no clone one base away is much larger. From a lookup of the germline V gene, CDR1 and CDR2 are SQVTM and ANQGSEA. The CDR3 runs 13 residues from the cysteine to the phenylalanine. The read is trimmed to its CDR3 DNA, 39 bases read in frame from base 1. V trim: 0 bases; J trim: 3 bases; unmatched bases: 0. Libraries were made using RT-PCR. Sequencing took place on an Illumina HiSeq 2500. Using fastp at Q25 and MiXCR, TCRdb reprocessed the public reads and kept productive beta chains. Rows matching on CDR3 protein sequence are summarized as one entry with the most common DNA and genes. This sample lists some 540,000 distinct CDR3 sequences; under 30% were detected once. The top ten clonotypes cover about 2.8% of the sample. In addition, the sample was reused for a study of T cells expressing NK-cell markers. In that second paper, the authors write: TCR beta cDNA libraries were prepared using 5'RACE template switching, which introduced a universal primer site and unique molecular identifiers. Three sorted T-cell subsets (CD3+CD56+NKG2C+, CD3+CD56+NKG2C- and CD3+CD56-NKG2C+) from several donors had their TCR beta-chain repertoires profiled. Seven of the eight sequenced donors were HCMV-seropositive and one was HCMV-seronegative. To restrict sorting to alphabetaTCR-expressing T cells, an anti-gammadeltaTCR antibody was added in several experiments. In over 5 donors, the dominant CD3+CD56+NKG2C+ clonotypes were among the top 10 CD8+ clonotypes and accounted for about 1.0-7.5% of CD8+ T cells. Those dominant clonotypes were again the most abundant among CD3+CD56-NKG2C+ cells in a handful of donors, at about 25-60.1%. Whether the expanded NKG2C-expressing T cell clones were specific for HCMV antigens remained unclear. Randomly selected healthy volunteers, three men and five women, were used as the eight sequenced donors. HCMV-specific IgG was detected in serum with a commercial ELISA kit to determine HCMV serostatus. Ficoll density gradient centrifugation was used to isolate peripheral blood mononuclear cells from blood. Using Miltenyi isolation kits, CD4+ and CD8+ T cells were isolated from PBMC through magnetic immunoseparation. cDNA synthesis was primed from the TCR beta constant segment and was followed by two successive PCR amplification steps. The libraries were sequenced on Illumina HiSeq 2000/2500, MiSeq or NextSeq, producing 2 x 150 bp reads. Reads were demultiplexed and grouped by UMI with MIGEC, and clonotypes were assembled and quantified with MiTCR. To remove erroneous sequences, TCR cDNA sequences were retained only when supported by two or more reads. The tcR package was used for downstream repertoire analysis, with clonotypes matched between fractions based on CDR3 nucleotide sequence plus V segment. VDJmatch was used to annotate antigen specificity against VDJdb, with one amino acid substitution in CDR3 allowed.

The chain joins TRBV29-1 to TRBJ2-3; 7 central bases correspond to TRBD1. The sample here was CD4+ T cells sorted from PBMCs, taken approximately 12 days after vaccination. The TCR comes from a man between 50 and 59 years old who received an inactivated influenza vaccine. Donor details come from another sample of the same person, matched by shared clones. The CDR3 protein is CSVEEDRTDTQYF. DNA sequence: TGCAGCGTTGAAGAGGACAGGACAGATACGCAGTATTTT.